This record looks at one T cell receptor (beta chain) sequence and its context. As originally analysed: Amplification of reference gene primers was used by the study to estimate nucleated cell counts. Produced via immunoSEQ multiplex PCR; TCRdb's table is partial and in-frame only. V and J calls and clone size are given by that table; D and trimming were obtained from the DNA. The top ten clones hold around 2.4% of a sample with 200,000 to 300,000 clones, around 83% of them seen once. The data are from a study of blood T cell repertoires in COVID-19. Study summary: Sites across the United States, Italy and Spain contributed samples from acute and convalescent COVID-19. Sample material is recorded as cDNA or gDNA derived from T cells, B-cell-depleted T cells, or PBMCs.

This receptor was taken from a man aged 35 to 55 who had recovered from COVID-19. Sequenced input: peripheral blood.

The CDR3 DNA follows: TGCGCCAGCAGCCAAGCCCAGGGTGACTATGGCTACACCTTC. Amino acids: CASSQAQGDYGYTF. The genes are TRBV4-1 and TRBJ1-2; D may be TRBD1 (5 bases). This CDR3 has 14 residues. Germline V gene data show CDR1 as MGHRA and CDR2 as YSYEKL. V was trimmed by 1 base and J by 3 bases, leaving 9 bases between them.